This TCR beta chain was recorded in a study of CD4 T cells in relation to SARS-CoV-2 and coronaviruses. In the study overall: The negative reference was HIV-1 Nef peptide pool or peptide-free culture. Overall study findings and caveats: In around 67% of donors, memory CD4+ clonotypes crossrecognized SARS-CoV-2 and at least one common cold coronavirus spike. No crossreactivity against non-spike viral proteins was tested here.

The unexposed donors gave CD4+ T cells in 2011-2018, prior to COVID-19. The cells were cultured for 10 days before CD4+ T cells were isolated. Cells permitting, SARS-CoV-2 S/N and four cold-coronavirus spikes were tested on unexposed-donor CD4+ T cells. In regard to this clone: What it binds is not known.

The protocol was immunoSEQ multiplex PCR, while the TCRdb copy is restricted to in-frame clones and leaves out a portion. The repertoire consists of about 26,000 clones, with around 73% occurring once and the leading ten covering 15% to 20%. The V gene's germline CDR1 is KGHSH and CDR2 LQKENI. The V end was cut by 3 bases, the J end by 4 bases, with 9 bases between. This CDR3 has 14 residues. This clonotype was obtained from a human donor in good health. Sequencing used CD4+ T cells from PBMCs, cultured in vitro. V usage is TRBV18 and J usage is TRBJ2-2; the D is unclear. The CDR3 nucleotides are TGTGCCAGCTCACCTAGCCAACTCACCGGGGAGCTGTTTTTT. This encodes CASSPSQLTGELFF.